In this sample, the clone carrying this T cell receptor (beta chain) turned up once. The data were taken from a study of blood T cell repertoires in COVID-19. Study information: Spain, Italy and the United States supplied samples that represented acute and convalescent COVID-19. The cDNA or gDNA used as material had been derived from T cells, B-cell-depleted T cells, or PBMCs.

Authors' methods: Estimated nucleated cell counts came from reference gene primer amplification. Generated by immunoSEQ multiplex PCR, the TCRdb table keeps only in-frame clones and is missing some. V and J calls plus clone size are reproduced from that table; the DNA served to infer D and trimming. The repertoire consists of 100,000 to 150,000 clones, with 65% to 90% occurring once and the leading ten covering approximately 30%. Germline CDR1 reads SQVTM; CDR2 reads ANQGSEA. Trimming removed 7 bases at V and 10 bases at J, with 22 bases between. CDR3 length: 13 amino acids. This clonotype originated in a woman of 80 years or more with acute or convalescent COVID-19. Material: peripheral blood. The chain recombines TRBV29-1 with TRBJ2-5, with D maybe TRBD1 (8 bases). CDR3 region: CSAGGPEQGVQYF. The CDR3 DNA reads TGCAGCGCGGGGGGACCGGAACAGGGGGTCCAGTACTTC.